This T cell receptor (beta chain) is drawn from a study of blood T cell repertoires in COVID-19. Across the study: Samples of COVID-19 (acute and convalescent) were obtained from the United States, Italy and Spain.

Some clones are missing from TCRdb's copy, which holds only in-frame ones; the method was immunoSEQ multiplex PCR. Among hundreds of thousands of clones listed, 89% were seen once. The length of the CDR3 is 14 residues. Germline V lookup: CDR1 SGHTA, CDR2 FQGNSA. The germline V and J ends were trimmed by 1 base and 6 bases, with 10 bases remaining between them. In terms of age and location, participants ranged from about 18 to 89 years and lived in approximately 24 US areas. In assigning cohorts, the study relied on participant-reported clinical history. Recovered status in Cohort 3 required two negative PCRs, clearance, or symptom resolution.

Sequencing was carried out using PBMCs or T cells enriched from blood (not recorded which). This receptor was identified in a woman between 40 and 55 years old who had recovered from COVID-19. The V and J genes are TRBV7-2 and TRBJ1-5; D remains unclear. CDR3 coding DNA: TGTGCCAGCAGCTTAGAGTATCTAGGTCAGCCCCAGCATTTT. Translated: CASSLEYLGQPQHF. Full variable domain (missing parts from reference TRBV7-2 and TRBJ1-5): GAGVSQSPSNKVTEKGKDVELRCDPISGHTALYWYRQSLGQGLEFLIYFQGNSAPDKSGLPSDRFSAERTGGSVSTLTIQRTQQEDSAVYLCASSLEYLGQPQHFGDGTRLSIL.